The 27 T cell receptor beta chains listed next were all sequenced from one sample in a study of blood T cell repertoires in COVID-19. Clones were sequenced by immunoSEQ multiplex PCR, and TCRdb holds only the in-frame ones, with some missing. The table includes around 160,000 clones, less than 90% detected once. The sample consisted of peripheral blood. The origin of the receptors is a human donor in a cohort sampled during active COVID-19.

V gene TRBV27 combines with J gene TRBJ1-2; the match to TRBD1 covers 7 bases. V lost 5 bases, J lost 5 bases, and 8 bases stayed unmatched. CDR3 length: 14 amino acids. The germline V gene has CDR1 MNHEY and CDR2 SMNVEV (reference sequence). CDR3 coding DNA: TGTGCCAGCAGTCCGCGGACAGGCCTTTATGGCTACACCTTC. Translation gives CASSPRTGLYGYTF.

The chain uses TRBV3-1 (or the pseudogene TRBV3-2) and TRBJ2-7, with D possibly being TRBD2 (6 bases). V gave up 0 bases and J gave up 4 bases, with 10 bases separating them. Per the germline V gene, CDR1 is LGHDT and CDR2 is YNNKEL (reference sequence). This CDR3 region has 14 residues. DNA for the CDR3: TGTGCCAGCAGCCAAGAAGGGCGGGATTACGAGCAGTACTTC. It encodes CASSQEGRDYEQYF.

The chain couples TRBV4-3 to TRBJ1-1, with D possibly being TRBD1 (5 bases). Germline V gene sequence: CDR1 LGHNA, CDR2 YSLEER. The V end lost 0 bases, the J end lost 5 bases, and 16 bases lay between the germline ends. This CDR3 contains 16 residues. In DNA form, the CDR3 reads TGCGCCAGCAGCCAAGAGTCGCCAGGGTTAGGTACTGAAGCTTTCTTT. Translating it yields CASSQESPGLGTEAFF.

The chain is built from TRBV3-1 (or the pseudogene TRBV3-2) and TRBJ1-3; no clear D. The CDR3 length is 12 residues. V was clipped by 4 bases and J by 10 bases, with 11 bases between them. Germline V gives CDR1 LGHDT, CDR2 YNNKEL (reference sequence). This CDR3 is CASSPHQKTIYF. DNA for the CDR3: TGTGCCAGCAGCCCCCATCAGAAAACCATATATTTT.

The chain combines TRBV6-5 with TRBJ2-2; D might be TRBD1 (5 bases). V lost 0 bases, J lost 3 bases, and 8 bases lay in between. CDR1 MNHEY and CDR2 SVGAGI come from the germline V gene. This CDR3 contains 15 residues. In DNA form, the CDR3 reads TGTGCCAGCAGTTACTCAGACAGATACACCGGGGAGCTGTTTTTT. This gives the protein CASSYSDRYTGELFF.

Written as DNA, the CDR3 is TGCGCCAGCACAAACCCTCATTTAAGGGGCACTGAAGCTTTCTTT. This codes for CASTNPHLRGTEAFF. The V gene is TRBV5-1, the J gene TRBJ1-1, with a possible D match to TRBD1 (5 bases). V was cut by 6 bases and J by 4 bases, with 19 bases left in between. Germline assignment: CDR1 SGHRS and CDR2 YFSETQ. The CDR3 has 15 residues.

The chain employs TRBV6-4 and TRBJ1-1; D not resolved. Trimming stripped 5 bases from V and 9 bases from J, with 31 bases between. The germline gives CDR1 MRHNA, CDR2 SNTAGT. There are 18 residues in the CDR3. CDR3 DNA: TGTGCCAGCAGTAGGACGAGGAAAAAACAAAAGAGGGCGGGGAAAGCTTTCTTT. This translates into CASSRTRKKQKRAGKAFF.

The chain couples TRBV6-2 or TRBV6-3 to TRBJ1-5; D is undetermined. This CDR3 is built from 16 residues. Germline CDR1 reads MNHEY; CDR2 reads SVGEGT. Trimming removed 0 bases at V and 1 base at J, with 10 bases between. The CDR3 spells CASSYSGSRSNQPQHF. The CDR3 nucleotides read TGTGCCAGCAGTTACTCGGGCTCCCGGAGCAATCAGCCCCAGCATTTT.

This clone has a single count. The V and J genes are TRBV7-9 and TRBJ1-1; TRBD1 aligns across 8 bases. J was trimmed by 1 base and V by 5 bases; bases with no gene match: 12. In germline, CDR1 is SEHNR, CDR2 FQNEAQ (reference sequence). The length of the CDR3 is 17 residues. The CDR3: CASSRGQGEIGNTEAFF. CDR3 coding DNA: TGTGCCAGCAGCCGCGGACAGGGAGAGATTGGGAACACTGAAGCTTTCTTT.

This clone was seen once. In nucleotides, the CDR3 is TGCGCCAGCAGCCCGGACAGAAGGGGAGGCTACACCTTC. This encodes CASSPDRRGGYTF. The chain uses TRBV4-3 and TRBJ1-2; D might be TRBD1 (6 bases). CDR1 is LGHNA and CDR2 is YSLEER in the germline V gene. The V end was cut by 4 bases, the J end by 8 bases, with 14 bases between. The CDR3 is 13 amino acids.

CDR3 coding DNA: TGTGCCAGCAGCTTAGTAGCGGCAGCCATAAGGGAGACCCAGTACTTC. This gives the protein CASSLVAAAIRETQYF. V gene TRBV7-2 combines with J gene TRBJ2-5; D is possibly TRBD2 (6 bases). CDR1 and CDR2 from the germline V gene are SGHTA and FQGNSA. This CDR3 is 16 amino acids long. Between the trimmed V and J ends, which lost 1 base and 5 bases, there was a span of 17 bases.

The rearrangement uses TRBV30 and TRBJ1-1; D might be TRBD1 (6 bases). The CDR3 is 11 amino acids. Trimming took 6 bases from V and 1 from J, leaving 6 bases between them. Looked up from germline, CDR1 is GTSNPN and CDR2 is SVGIG (reference sequence). This CDR3 reads CACRGNTEAFF. CDR3 in DNA: TGTGCCTGCAGGGGGAACACTGAAGCTTTCTTT.

The V and J genes are TRBV18 and TRBJ1-5; 9 positions agree with TRBD1. Per germline, CDR1 KGHSH and CDR2 LQKENI. This CDR3 comprises 16 residues. Losses at the gene ends were 3 bases for V and 0 bases for J; bases not matched to a gene: 3. The CDR3 here is CASSPGQGYSNQPQHF. The CDR3 region has the DNA TGTGCCAGCTCACCGGGACAGGGATATAGCAATCAGCCCCAGCATTTT.

This chain uses TRBV11-3 with TRBJ1-4; weak D call: TRBD1 (5 bases). Germline lookup yields CDR1 SGHNT and CDR2 YENEEA. CDR3 length: 17 amino acids. Trimming took 3 bases from V and 3 from J, leaving 17 bases between them. The chain's CDR3 is CASSFRVGPGANEKLFF. CDR3 nucleotides: TGTGCCAGCAGCTTCAGGGTAGGACCGGGGGCTAATGAAAAACTGTTTTTT.

V gene TRBV3-1 (or the pseudogene TRBV3-2) combines with J gene TRBJ2-5, with TRBD2 matching over 9 bases. The V gene end was trimmed by 5 bases and the J gene end by 7 bases; junction bases not matched to a gene: 5. Germline lookup yields CDR1 LGHDT and CDR2 YNNKEL (reference sequence). CDR3 length: 13 amino acids. This chain's CDR3 is CASSAGGRRTQYF. The DNA of the CDR3 is TGTGCCAGCAGCGCGGGGGGGAGGAGGACCCAGTACTTC.

The rearrangement uses TRBV19 and TRBJ1-5; 8 nucleotides align to TRBD1. V dropped 5 bases and J dropped 7; count of bases not matched to a gene: 7. CDR1 and CDR2 (germline): LNHDA, SQIVND (reference sequence). The CDR3 is made up of 14 amino acids. The CDR3 protein is CASSLAGGEQPQHF. The CDR3 DNA follows: TGTGCCAGTAGTCTAGCAGGGGGCGAACAGCCCCAGCATTTT.

V gene TRBV11-3 combines with J gene TRBJ2-1; the D is unclear. Trimming took 5 bases from V and 9 from J, leaving 8 bases between them. The CDR3 extends over 11 amino acids. Germline V gene sequence: CDR1 SGHNT, CDR2 YENEEA. CDR3 sequence: CASSQASEQFF. The CDR3 DNA is TGTGCCAGCAGCCAGGCGAGTGAGCAGTTCTTC.

V and J are TRBV12-3 or TRBV12-4 and TRBJ1-1, with 10 bases aligning to TRBD1. Unmatched junction bases numbered 4, after V lost 5 bases and J lost 10 bases. The CDR3 has 12 residues. As DNA, the CDR3 is TGTGCCAGCAGTCCCGGACAGGGGGGAGCTTTCTTT. This codes for CASSPGQGGAFF.

The sample holds a few counts of this clone. This chain connects TRBV6-6 to TRBJ1-1, with 11 bases fitting TRBD1. This CDR3 is 13 amino acids long. In germline, CDR1 is MNHNY, CDR2 SVGAGI (reference sequence). With 10 bases clipped from V and 5 bases from J, the junction kept 6 bases outside the gene matches. CDR3 in amino acids: CATTGQGATEAFF. The CDR3 DNA is TGTGCCACCACCGGACAGGGGGCTACTGAAGCTTTCTTT.

V gene TRBV4-2 combines with J gene TRBJ2-7; D may be TRBD1 (6 bases). Looked up from germline, CDR1 is LGHNA and CDR2 is YNFKEQ. The CDR3 sequence is 13 residues long. V gave up 5 bases and J gave up 2 bases, with 10 bases separating them. The CDR3: CASSSRDTYEQYF. DNA for the CDR3: TGTGCCAGCAGCTCCCGGGACACCTACGAGCAGTACTTC.

The chain carries TRBV5-1 and TRBJ1-2; D is undetermined. The CDR3 extends over 15 amino acids. Deletions cut 5 bases from V and 0 bases from J, with 14 bases between. CDR1 is SGHRS and CDR2 is YFSETQ in the germline V gene. This chain's CDR3 is CASRPLDTANYGYTF. CDR3 DNA: TGCGCCAGCAGACCGTTAGACACCGCTAACTATGGCTACACCTTC.

The V gene is TRBV2, the J gene TRBJ2-5, with 7 positions matching TRBD1. V gave up 6 bases and J gave up 11 bases; unmatched junction bases: 6. Germline-derived CDR1 and CDR2 are SNHLY and FYNNEI. This CDR3 spans 11 amino acids. The CDR3 DNA reads TGTGCCAGCAGAGGGGGCGTGGTGCAGTACTTC. Translation gives CASRGGVVQYF.

The chain combines TRBV5-4 with TRBJ1-3; D possibly corresponds to TRBD1 (6 bases). This CDR3 is built from 15 residues. V dropped 0 bases and J dropped 2 bases, with 9 bases sitting between them. CDR1 SGHNT and CDR2 YYREEE come from the germline V gene (reference sequence). The CDR3 protein is CASSLVSGAGNTIYF. In DNA form, the CDR3 reads TGTGCCAGCAGCTTGGTATCAGGGGCTGGAAACACCATATATTTT.

This clone has just one count. An end of the junction differs from the germline gene, which may be a read error. The chain is built from TRBV2 and TRBJ1-1; D may be TRBD1 (6 bases). CDR1 and CDR2 from the germline V gene are SNHLY and FYNNEI. This CDR3 spans 13 amino acids. CDR3 coding DNA: TGTGCCAGCAGTACCCGGACAGACACAGAAGCTTTCTTT. It is translated as CASSTRTDTEAFF. The whole variable domain, remainder taken from reference TRBV2 and TRBJ1-1, is EPEVTQTPSHQVTQMGQEVILRCVPISNHLYFYWYRQILGQKVEFLVSFYNNEISEKSEIFDDQFSVERPDGSNFTLKIRSTKLEDSAMYFCASSTRTDTEAFFGQGTRLTVV.

CDR3 nucleotides: TGTGCCAGCAGGCCCGCTAGCGGGGGGCGCACCGGGGAGCTGTTTTTT. It encodes CASRPASGGRTGELFF. The rearrangement links TRBV7-2 to TRBJ2-2, with TRBD2 identical over 11 bases. The CDR3 is 16 amino acids. The germline V gene has CDR1 SGHTA and CDR2 FQGNSA. V was clipped by 6 bases and J by 4 bases; unmatched bases: 7.

This sequence joins TRBV2 and TRBJ2-3; the match to TRBD2 covers 14 bases. V lost 6 bases, J lost 7 bases, and 12 bases stayed unmatched. From germline, CDR1 is SNHLY and CDR2 FYNNEI. The CDR3 runs 17 residues. CDR3 DNA sequence: TGTGCCAGCAGAGCCGGGACTAGCGGGAGACACTCAAATACGCAGTATTTT. Translating it yields CASRAGTSGRHSNTQYF.

The chain links TRBV6-2 or TRBV6-3 to TRBJ2-7; 8 bases align to TRBD1. The J segment lost 0 bases and the V segment lost 0 bases, leaving 4 bases of the junction unmatched. CDR3 size: 16 residues. CDR1 and CDR2 from the germline V gene are MNHEY and SVGEGT. This CDR3 is CASSYSVGTGSYEQYF. Here the CDR3 DNA reads TGTGCCAGCAGTTACTCCGTGGGGACAGGCTCCTACGAGCAGTACTTC.